This TCR beta chain emerged from a study of blood T cell repertoires in COVID-19 (dated by TCRdb to about 2020). Turning to the overall study: Samples covering the acute and convalescent phases of COVID-19 were provided by collaborators in the United States, Italy and Spain. The material from the prospective study consisted of cDNA or gDNA derived from T cells, B-cell-depleted T cells, or PBMCs. Where HLA class I and class II types were available, the types were taken from metadata supplied by the sample provider, not from assay-based typing. A de-identified subject ID, COVID-19 status, age in years and sex were almost always included in the sample metadata. Deeply sampled blood TCRbeta repertoires from subjects exposed to, actively infected with, or recovered from COVID-19 were included in the dataset. The repertoires were made available in a free public database intended to serve as a resource for research on the immune response to SARS-CoV-2. Samples came from the ongoing ImmuneRACE study (first 160 participants) plus 1,254 subjects from 6 global collaborators. Beyond this particular receptor, the publication reports: How much clinical and demographic metadata was included differed by source and by participant, and the metadata was provided uncurated.

CDR3 length: 14 amino acids, cysteine to phenylalanine. The entry retains the CDR3 DNA only, 42 bases that are in frame from base 1. As encoded in the germline V gene, CDR1 is MNHEY while CDR2 is SVGAGI. V and J are truncated by 4 bases and 3 bases respectively, leaving an intervening sequence of 10 bases. Turning to this clone: Its antigen is currently not known. Base qualities were left out, and no much larger clone turns up one base away.

TCRbeta CDR3 regions were amplified from genomic DNA by means of the immunoSEQ Assay, a bias-controlled multiplex PCR. Per the source publication's procedure: Nucleated cell counts per sample were estimated from amplification of reference gene primers within the assay. To quantify the absolute abundance of each unique TCRbeta CDR3 rearrangement, sequence reads were collapsed and filtered. Productive Simpson clonality was computed per sample as the square root of Simpson's diversity index over productive rearrangements. The table was pulled from immuneACCESS by TCRdb, which kept in-frame rearrangements only. Such tables lose some clones; where checked, under half of the loss comes from unresolved V genes, and the rest has no known cause. The V and J calls and clone size come from that table; D and trimming were worked out from the DNA. This sample holds about 150,000 clones; approximately 90% were observed only once. The ten largest clones represent about 9.4% of the sample.

Each collaborating institution followed its own protocols to collect whole blood in K2EDTA tubes. For TCRbeta analysis, collaborator samples were shipped as frozen whole blood, as isolated PBMCs, or as DNA extracted from either sample type. Sequencing used peripheral blood. The sequence joins TRBV6-5 to TRBJ2-1, and TRBD1 may be the D gene, going by 5 matching bases. The TCR was taken from a woman aged 50 to 65 with active or convalescent COVID-19. In nucleotides, the sequence is TGTGCCAGCAGTTTAGGGGCCGACTACAATGAGCAGTTCTTC. Translated, this gives CASSLGADYNEQFF.